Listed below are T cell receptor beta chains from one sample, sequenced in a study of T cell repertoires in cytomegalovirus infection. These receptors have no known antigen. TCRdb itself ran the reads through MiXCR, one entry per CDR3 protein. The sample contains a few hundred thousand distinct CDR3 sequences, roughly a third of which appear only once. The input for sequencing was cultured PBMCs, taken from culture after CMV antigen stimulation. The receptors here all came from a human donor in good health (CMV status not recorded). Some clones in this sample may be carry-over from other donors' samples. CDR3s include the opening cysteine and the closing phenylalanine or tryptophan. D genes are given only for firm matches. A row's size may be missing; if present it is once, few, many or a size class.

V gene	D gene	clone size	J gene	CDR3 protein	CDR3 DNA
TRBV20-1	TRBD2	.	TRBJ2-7	CSARDKMSRLAGVEQYF	TGCAGTGCTAGAGACAAAATGTCGAGACTAGCGGGAGTCGAGCAGTACTTC
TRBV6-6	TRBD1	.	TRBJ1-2	CASSDRGGGGYTF	TGTGCCAGCAGTGACAGGGGCGGGGGTGGCTACACCTTC
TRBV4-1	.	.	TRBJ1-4	CASSQDTTGANEKLFF	TGTGCCAGCAGCCAAGACACCACTGGGGCTAATGAAAAACTGTTTTTT
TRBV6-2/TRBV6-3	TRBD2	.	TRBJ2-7	CASSLGLAGRYEQYF	TGTGCCAGCAGTTTGGGACTAGCGGGACGCTACGAGCAGTACTTC
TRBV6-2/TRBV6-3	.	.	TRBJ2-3	CASSLAGTGGNTQYF	TGTGCCAGCAGCTTAGCGGGGACAGGCGGGAATACGCAGTATTTT
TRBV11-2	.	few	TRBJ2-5	CASSLNGFQETQYF	TGTGCCAGCAGCTTAAATGGGTTTCAAGAGACCCAGTACTTC
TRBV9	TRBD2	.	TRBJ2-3	CASRGGLAATDTQYF	TGTGCCAGCAGGGGAGGGCTAGCGGCCACAGATACGCAGTATTTT
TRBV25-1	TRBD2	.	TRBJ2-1	CASSELLAVGSYNEQFF	TGTGCCAGCAGTGAATTGCTAGCGGTGGGCTCCTACAATGAGCAGTTCTTC
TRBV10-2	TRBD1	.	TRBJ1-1	CASSDSGGTEAFF	TGCGCCAGCAGTGATTCAGGGGGCACTGAAGCTTTCTTT
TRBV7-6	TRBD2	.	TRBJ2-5	CATTWFVAGGEETQYF	TGTGCCACCACCTGGTTTGTTGCGGGAGGGGAAGAGACCCAGTACTTC
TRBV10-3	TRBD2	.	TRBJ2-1	CAISESSTSGIGTYNEQFF	TGTGCCATCAGTGAGTCGAGCACTAGCGGGATAGGGACCTACAATGAGCAGTTCTTC
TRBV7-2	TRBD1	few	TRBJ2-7	CASSTRQGTYEQYF	TGTGCCAGCAGTACTCGACAGGGGACCTACGAGCAGTACTTC
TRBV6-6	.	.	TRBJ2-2	CASSYVGGVELFF	TGTGCCAGCAGTTACGTAGGGGGAGTGGAGCTGTTTTTT
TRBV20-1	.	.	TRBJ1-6	CSARDGSHTASPLHF	TGCAGTGCTAGAGATGGGTCGCATACAGCCTCACCCCTCCACTTT
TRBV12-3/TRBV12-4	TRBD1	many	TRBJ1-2	CASTWDSPNYGYTF	TGTGCCAGCACCTGGGACAGTCCCAACTATGGCTACACCTTC
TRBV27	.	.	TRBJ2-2	CASSLLGLLTNTGELFF	TGTGCCAGCAGTTTATTGGGGTTATTAACTAACACCGGGGAGCTGTTTTTT
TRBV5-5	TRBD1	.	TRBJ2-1	CASSLAGGDEFF	TGTGCCAGCAGCTTGGCAGGGGGCGATGAGTTCTTC
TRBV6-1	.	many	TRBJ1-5	CATQPGSSYSNQPQHF	TGTGCCACTCAGCCCGGGTCTTCTTATAGCAATCAGCCCCAGCATTTT
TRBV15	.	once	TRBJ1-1	CATSTGTPTEAFF	TGTGCCACCAGTACCGGGACACCCACTGAAGCTTTCTTT
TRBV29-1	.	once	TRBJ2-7	CSVGLTAGPSYEQYF	TGCAGCGTTGGGCTTACTGCTGGTCCATCCTACGAGCAGTACTTC
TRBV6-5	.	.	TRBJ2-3	CASSYVGASRFGTDTQYF	TGTGCCAGCAGTTACGTCGGGGCTAGCCGGTTTGGCACAGATACGCAGTATTTT
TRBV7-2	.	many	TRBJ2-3	CASSLARTGTDTQYF	TGTGCCAGCAGCTTAGCCCGGACAGGCACAGATACGCAGTATTTT
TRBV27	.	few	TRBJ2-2	CASSFSRNTGELFF	TGTGCCAGCAGTTTTTCCCGGAACACCGGGGAGCTGTTTTTT
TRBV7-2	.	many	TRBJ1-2	CASSSGGMGYGYTF	TGTGCCAGCAGCTCGGGGGGGATGGGCTATGGCTACACCTTC
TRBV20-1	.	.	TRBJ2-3	CSANDREGTDTQYF	TGCAGTGCTAACGACAGGGAGGGCACAGATACGCAGTATTTT
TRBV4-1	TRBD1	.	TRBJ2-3	CASSHRVGQGADTQYF	TGCGCCAGCAGCCATCGCGTAGGACAGGGGGCAGATACGCAGTATTTT
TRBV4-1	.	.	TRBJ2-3	CASSQIGLRTDTQYF	TGCGCCAGCAGCCAAATCGGGCTACGCACAGATACGCAGTATTTT
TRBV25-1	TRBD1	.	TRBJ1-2	CASLPPGTGNGYTF	TGTGCCAGTTTACCCCCAGGGACAGGGAATGGCTACACCTTC
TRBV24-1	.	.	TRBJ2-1	CATSGQGSLYDEQFF	TGTGCCACCAGTGGCCAGGGGTCCCTGTATGATGAGCAGTTCTTC
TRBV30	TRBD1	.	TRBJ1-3	CAWDRGNGNTIYF	TGTGCCTGGGACAGGGGAAATGGAAACACCATATATTTT
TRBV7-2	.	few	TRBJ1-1	CASSLDSYTEAFF	TGTGCCAGCAGCTTGGACAGCTACACTGAAGCTTTCTTT
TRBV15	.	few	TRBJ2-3	CATSRGRTPGIRGDTQYF	TGTGCCACCAGCAGAGGGAGAACCCCAGGGATACGGGGAGATACGCAGTATTTT
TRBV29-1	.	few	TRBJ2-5	CSANPSGRETQYF	TGCAGCGCGAATCCCAGCGGGCGAGAGACCCAGTACTTC
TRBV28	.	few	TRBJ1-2	CASSPGGVGFNYGYTF	TGTGCCAGCAGTCCGGGCGGGGTAGGCTTTAACTATGGCTACACCTTC
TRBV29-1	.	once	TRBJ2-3	CSGDLADTQYF	TGCAGCGGAGATTTGGCAGATACGCAGTATTTT
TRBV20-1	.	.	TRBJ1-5	CSGTGGAGQPQHF	TGCAGTGGGACGGGGGGGGCGGGTCAGCCCCAGCATTTT
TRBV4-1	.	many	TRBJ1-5	CASSQVLGNQPQHF	TGCGCCAGCAGCCAAGTTTTAGGCAATCAGCCCCAGCATTTT
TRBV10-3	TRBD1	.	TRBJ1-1	CAISASGGRMSTEAFF	TGTGCCATCAGTGCGTCAGGGGGCAGAATGAGCACTGAAGCTTTCTTT
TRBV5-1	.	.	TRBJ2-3	CASSLRDSHTDTQYF	TGCGCCAGCAGCCTCCGAGACTCTCACACAGATACGCAGTATTTT
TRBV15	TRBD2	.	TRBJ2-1	CATAGLADYNEQFF	TGTGCCACCGCGGGACTAGCGGACTACAATGAGCAGTTCTTC
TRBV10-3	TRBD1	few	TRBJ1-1	CAGGGQGAREAFF	TGTGCCGGGGGAGGACAGGGTGCCAGAGAAGCTTTCTTT
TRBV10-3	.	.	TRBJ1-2	CAINAATGTGSDGYTF	TGTGCCATCAATGCAGCGACGGGAACTGGGTCTGATGGCTACACCTTC
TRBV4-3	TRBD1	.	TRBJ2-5	CASSQDRGLEETQYF	TGCGCCAGCAGCCAGGACAGGGGGCTAGAGGAGACCCAGTACTTC
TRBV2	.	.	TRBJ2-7	CASSEVGLGNGNEQYF	TGTGCCAGCAGTGAAGTGGGACTTGGGAACGGGAACGAGCAGTACTTC
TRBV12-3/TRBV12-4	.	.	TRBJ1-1	CASSSGEAFF	TGTGCCAGCAGTTCCGGAGAAGCTTTCTTT
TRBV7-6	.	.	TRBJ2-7	CASSLRQSTTYEQYF	TGTGCCAGCAGCTTAAGACAGAGCACAACCTACGAGCAGTACTTC
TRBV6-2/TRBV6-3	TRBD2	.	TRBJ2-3	CATLAGLATSTQYF	TGTGCCACCCTCGCGGGACTAGCGACATCTACGCAGTATTTT
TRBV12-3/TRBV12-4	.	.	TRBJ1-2	CASRTSGAYGYTF	TGTGCCAGCAGAACGTCCGGGGCCTATGGCTACACCTTC
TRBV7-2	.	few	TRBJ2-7	CASSLGIPGDEQYF	TGTGCCAGCAGCTTAGGCATACCCGGAGACGAGCAGTACTTC
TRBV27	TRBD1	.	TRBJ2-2	CASSLPRGLGGAGELFF	TGTGCCAGCAGTTTGCCCAGGGGGTTGGGTGGCGCCGGGGAGCTGTTTTTT
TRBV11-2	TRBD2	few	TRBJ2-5	CASSLDPLGSGRWETQYF	TGTGCCAGCAGCTTAGACCCCTTGGGTAGCGGGAGATGGGAGACCCAGTACTTC
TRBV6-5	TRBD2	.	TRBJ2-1	CASSYGGRAGDEQFF	TGTGCCAGCAGTTACGGCGGGAGGGCGGGAGATGAGCAGTTCTTC
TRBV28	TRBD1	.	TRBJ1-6	CASREWRDSNSPLHF	TGTGCCAGCAGGGAATGGCGGGACAGTAATTCACCCCTCCACTTT
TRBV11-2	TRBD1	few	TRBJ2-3	CASSADTGGWGRTDTQYF	TGTGCCAGCAGCGCAGACACAGGGGGCTGGGGACGCACAGATACGCAGTATTTT
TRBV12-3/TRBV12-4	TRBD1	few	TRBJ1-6	CASSLRGLNSPLHF	TGTGCCAGCAGTTTAAGGGGGCTGAATTCACCCCTCCACTTT
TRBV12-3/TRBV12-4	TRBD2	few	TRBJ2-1	CASSLLAGEGSEQFF	TGTGCCAGCAGTCTGCTAGCGGGAGAGGGTAGTGAGCAGTTCTTC